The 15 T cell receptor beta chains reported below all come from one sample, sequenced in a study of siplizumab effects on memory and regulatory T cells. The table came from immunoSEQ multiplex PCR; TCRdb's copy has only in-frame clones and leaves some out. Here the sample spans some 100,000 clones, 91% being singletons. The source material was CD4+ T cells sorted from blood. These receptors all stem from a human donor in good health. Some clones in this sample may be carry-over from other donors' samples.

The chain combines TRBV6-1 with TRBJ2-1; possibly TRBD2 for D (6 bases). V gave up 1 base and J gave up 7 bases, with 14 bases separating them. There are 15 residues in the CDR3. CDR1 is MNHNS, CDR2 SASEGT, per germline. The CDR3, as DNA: TGTGCCAGCAGTGAAGACCGCTTCGGGGGTAATGAGCAGTTCTTC. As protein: CASSEDRFGGNEQFF.

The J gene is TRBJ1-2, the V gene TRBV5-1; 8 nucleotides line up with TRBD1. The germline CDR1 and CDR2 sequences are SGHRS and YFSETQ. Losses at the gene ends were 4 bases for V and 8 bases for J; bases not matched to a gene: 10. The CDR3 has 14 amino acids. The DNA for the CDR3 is TGCGCCAGCAGCACCGAGGCAGGGGGCTACGGCTACACCTTC. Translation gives CASSTEAGGYGYTF.

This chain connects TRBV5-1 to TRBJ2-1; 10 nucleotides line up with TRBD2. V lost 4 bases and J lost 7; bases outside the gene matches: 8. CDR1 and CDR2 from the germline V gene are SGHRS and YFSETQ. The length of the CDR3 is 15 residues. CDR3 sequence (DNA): TGCGCCAGCAGCGGAGCTAGCGGGAGCCCTAATGAGCAGTTCTTC. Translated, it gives CASSGASGSPNEQFF.

Written as DNA, the CDR3 is TGTGCCAGCAGCGCACAGGGAAATTCACCCCTCCACTTT. Translating gives CASSAQGNSPLHF. J is TRBJ1-6 and V is TRBV7-6, with D possibly TRBD1 on 6 matching bases. CDR1 and CDR2 (germline): SGHVS, FNYEAQ. The CDR3 loop spans 13 amino acids. Trimming removed 5 bases at V and 7 bases at J, with 9 bases between.

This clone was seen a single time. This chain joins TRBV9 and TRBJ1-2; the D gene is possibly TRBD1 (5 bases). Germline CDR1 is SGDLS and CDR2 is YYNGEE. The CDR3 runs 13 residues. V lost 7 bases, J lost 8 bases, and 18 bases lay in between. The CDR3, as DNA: TGTGCCAGCTCCCTGGGTGCGGGGCGCGGCTACACCTTC. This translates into CASSLGAGRGYTF.

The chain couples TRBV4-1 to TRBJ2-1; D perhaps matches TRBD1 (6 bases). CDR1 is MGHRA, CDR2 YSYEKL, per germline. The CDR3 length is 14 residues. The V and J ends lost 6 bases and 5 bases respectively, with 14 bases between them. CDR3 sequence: CASRRGWEDNEQFF. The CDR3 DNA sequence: TGCGCCAGCAGAAGGGGGTGGGAAGACAATGAGCAGTTCTTC.

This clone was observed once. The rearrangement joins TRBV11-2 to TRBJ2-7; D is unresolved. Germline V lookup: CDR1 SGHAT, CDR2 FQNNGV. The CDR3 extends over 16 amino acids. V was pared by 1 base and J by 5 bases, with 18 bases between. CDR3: CASSLAGRPAMHEQYF. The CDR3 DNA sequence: TGTGCCAGCAGCTTAGCCGGACGGCCGGCGATGCACGAGCAGTACTTC.

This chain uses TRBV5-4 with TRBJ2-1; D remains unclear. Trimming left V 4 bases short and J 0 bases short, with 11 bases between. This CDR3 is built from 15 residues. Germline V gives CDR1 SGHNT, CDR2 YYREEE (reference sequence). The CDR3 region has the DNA TGTGCCAGCAGCCCAGCGCCAAGCTCCTACAATGAGCAGTTCTTC. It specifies CASSPAPSSYNEQFF.

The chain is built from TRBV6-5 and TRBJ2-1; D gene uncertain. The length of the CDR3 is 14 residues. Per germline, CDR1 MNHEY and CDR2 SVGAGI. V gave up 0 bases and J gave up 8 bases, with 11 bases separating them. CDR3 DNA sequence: TGTGCCAGCAGTTACTCGTTTTTTTACGATGAGCAGTTCTTC. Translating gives CASSYSFFYDEQFF.

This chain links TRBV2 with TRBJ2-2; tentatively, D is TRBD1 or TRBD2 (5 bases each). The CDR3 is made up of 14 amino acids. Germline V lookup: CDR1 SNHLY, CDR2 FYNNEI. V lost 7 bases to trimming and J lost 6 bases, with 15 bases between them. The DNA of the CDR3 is TGTGCCAGCACTATTACAGGCGGGCCCGGGGAGCTGTTTTTT. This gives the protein CASTITGGPGELFF.

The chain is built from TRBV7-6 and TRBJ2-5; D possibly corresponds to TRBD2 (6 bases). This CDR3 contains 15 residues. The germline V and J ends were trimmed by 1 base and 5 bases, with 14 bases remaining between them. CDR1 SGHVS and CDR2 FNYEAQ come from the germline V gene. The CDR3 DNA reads TGTGCCAGCAGCTTAGTGGCGGGGCCGGGGGAGACCCAGTACTTC. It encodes CASSLVAGPGETQYF.

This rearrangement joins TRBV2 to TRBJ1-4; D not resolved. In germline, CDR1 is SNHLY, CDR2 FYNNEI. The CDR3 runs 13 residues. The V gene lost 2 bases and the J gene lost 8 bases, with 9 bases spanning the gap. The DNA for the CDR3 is TGTGCCAGCAGTGAACCACCCCCCGAAAAACTGTTTTTT. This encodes CASSEPPPEKLFF. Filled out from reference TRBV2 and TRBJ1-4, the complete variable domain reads EPEVTQTPSHQVTQMGQEVILRCVPISNHLYFYWYRQILGQKVEFLVSFYNNEISEKSEIFDDQFSVERPDGSNFTLKIRSTKLEDSAMYFCASSEPPPEKLFFGSGTQLSVL.

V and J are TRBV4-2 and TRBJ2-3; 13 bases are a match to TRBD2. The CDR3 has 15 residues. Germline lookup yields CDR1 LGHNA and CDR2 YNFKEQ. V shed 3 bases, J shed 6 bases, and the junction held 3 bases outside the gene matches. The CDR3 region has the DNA TGTGCCAGCAGCCAGAGGACTAGCGGGAGCGATACGCAGTATTTT. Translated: CASSQRTSGSDTQYF.

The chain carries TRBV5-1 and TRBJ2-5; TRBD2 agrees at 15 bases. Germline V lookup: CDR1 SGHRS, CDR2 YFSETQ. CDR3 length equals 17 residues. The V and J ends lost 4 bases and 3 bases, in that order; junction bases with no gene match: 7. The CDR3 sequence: CASSRMGLAGGEETQYF. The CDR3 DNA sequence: TGCGCCAGCAGCCGAATGGGACTAGCGGGAGGAGAAGAGACCCAGTACTTC.

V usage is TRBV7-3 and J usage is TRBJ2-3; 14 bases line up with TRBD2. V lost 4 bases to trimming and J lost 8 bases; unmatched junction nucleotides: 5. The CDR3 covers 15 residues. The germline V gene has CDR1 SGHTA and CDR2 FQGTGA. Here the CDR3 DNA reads TGTGCCAGCAGCTCGGGACTAGCGGGAGTGCCTACGCAGTATTTT. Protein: CASSSGLAGVPTQYF.